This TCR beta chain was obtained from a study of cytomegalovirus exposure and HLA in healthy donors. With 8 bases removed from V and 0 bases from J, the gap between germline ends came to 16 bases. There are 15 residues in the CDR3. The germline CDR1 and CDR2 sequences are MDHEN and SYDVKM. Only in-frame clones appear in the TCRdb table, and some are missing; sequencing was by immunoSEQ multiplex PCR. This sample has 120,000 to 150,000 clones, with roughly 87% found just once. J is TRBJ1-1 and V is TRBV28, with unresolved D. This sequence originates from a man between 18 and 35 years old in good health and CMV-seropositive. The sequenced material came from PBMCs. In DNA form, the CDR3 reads TGTGCCAGCCATGGCTCTGGGCCGATGAACACTGAAGCTTTCTTT. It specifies CASHGSGPMNTEAFF.